Here is one TCR beta chain with its context. Antigen specificity is unknown. The CDR3 is made up of 14 amino acids. In germline, CDR1 is MNHNY, CDR2 SVGAGI (reference sequence). V shed 7 bases and J 2 bases; nucleotides not matched to a gene: 7. Time point noted: cycle 4 day 1 (C4D1), after 6 weeks of nivolumab. Relapse was seen in all patients after autologous stem cell transplantation, and brentuximab vedotin exposure was variable. Best outcomes ranged across complete response, partial response and progressive disease. TCRdb's copy holds only in-frame clones and misses some; the assay was immunoSEQ multiplex PCR. The sample yields under 130,000 clones, roughly 87% seen once. The data originate from a study of PD-1 blockade in classical Hodgkin lymphoma. Study observations and caveats: Any patient who commenced nivolumab under 1 year after ASCT was excluded. Diversity similar to that of newly diagnosed patients was seen at baseline in complete responders. Researchers reported that CD4+ TCR diversity, though not CD8+, rose significantly by C4D1.

The material sequenced was peripheral blood mononuclear cells (PBMCs), taken before the fourth cycle of nivolumab. The chain combines TRBV6-6 with TRBJ1-2; TRBD1 aligns across 7 bases. This receptor was obtained from a human donor with classical Hodgkin lymphoma. Written as DNA, the CDR3 is TGTGCCAGCAATACCCAGGGGGGGAACTATGGCTACACCTTC. Its translation: CASNTQGGNYGYTF.